Sequencing of this T cell receptor beta chain was carried out in a study of shared clonotypes between healthy human individuals. Study outcomes and limitations: Roughly 5% of naive CD4 clonotypes were common to a handful of donors. Some clonotypes were shared by all four sorted-subset donors, while others were not shared. The non-shared ones had lower generation probabilities than the shared ones. With few donors, the genetic and exposure-history diversity represented was limited.

Deep was the level used in running the assay. Profiling relied on immunoSEQ multiplex PCR, and the TCRdb table lists in-frame clones only, not all of them. The table includes around 2,000,000 clones, 90% to 95% detected once. Trimming removed 3 bases at V and 5 bases at J, with 20 bases between. Germline CDR1 KGHSH, CDR2 LQKENI. The CDR3 runs to 17 residues. With regard to this clone: Antigen unknown.

CD45RO-negative, CCR7-positively selected cells formed the naive CD8 fraction, excluding terminally differentiated effector memory CD45RA+ cells. V gene TRBV18 combines with J gene TRBJ2-4, with D perhaps matching TRBD1 or TRBD2 (5 bases each). The receptor was isolated from a man aged 18 to 30 in good health. Some clones in this sample may be carry-over from other donors' samples. Sequences were obtained from naive CD8+ T cells from PBMCs. CDR3 in amino acids: CASSPSFGAALENIQYF. For the CDR3, the DNA is TGTGCCAGCTCACCCTCGTTCGGGGCCGCGTTGGAAAACATTCAGTACTTC.